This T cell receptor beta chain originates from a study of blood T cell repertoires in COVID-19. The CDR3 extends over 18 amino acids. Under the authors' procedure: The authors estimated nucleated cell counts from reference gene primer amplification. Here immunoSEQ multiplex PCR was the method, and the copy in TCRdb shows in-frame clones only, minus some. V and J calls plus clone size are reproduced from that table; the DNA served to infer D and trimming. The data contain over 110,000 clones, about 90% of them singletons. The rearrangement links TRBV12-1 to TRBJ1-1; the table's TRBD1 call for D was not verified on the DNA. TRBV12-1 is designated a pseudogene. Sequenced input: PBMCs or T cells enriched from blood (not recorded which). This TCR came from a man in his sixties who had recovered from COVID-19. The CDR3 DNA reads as TGTGCCAGCTCACTTACCCGGGGACAGGGGGCCGTAGGCCCTGAAGCTTTCTTT. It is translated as CASSLTRGQGAVGPEAFF.